This T cell receptor (beta chain) was documented in a study of CD8 T cells in ankylosing spondylitis. Whole-study results and caveats: Among TCR beta sequences, a motif of fewer than 10 highly homologous variants appeared characteristic of ankylosing spondylitis blood. The authors reported significant enrichment of disease-linked clones in matched ankylosing spondylitis synovial fluid.

The CDR3 is 15 amino acids. The V gene end was trimmed by 6 bases and the J gene end by 2 bases; junction bases not matched to a gene: 8. Germline CDR1 and CDR2: SGHRS and YFSETQ. Making the TCR beta libraries involved quantitative 5'-RACE with molecular barcodes. Using its own MiXCR run on the 5' RACE reads, TCRdb lists one record per CDR3 protein. Of 30,000 to 45,000 distinct CDR3 sequences in the sample, 15% to 20% are singletons; the top ten hold 45%. This clonotype was seen a few times. The antigen is unknown. The sequenced material came from blood. This rearrangement joins TRBV5-1 to TRBJ2-1; 7 bases align to TRBD1. The receptor comes from a male donor with ankylosing spondylitis or in good health (not recorded which). This chain's CDR3 is CASKEGTETYNEQFF. The CDR3 DNA sequence: TGCGCCAGCAAGGAAGGGACAGAAACCTACAATGAGCAGTTCTTC.